Below, 18 T cell receptor beta chains from the same sample are listed, as sequenced in a study of T cells in Graves' hyperthyroidism and ophthalmopathy. The investigators amplified TCR beta CDR3 regions from RNA transcripts. Initially, a first-round RT-PCR of the TCR CDR3 employed the HTBI primer set. Each CDR3 protein is one row after TCRdb ran MiXCR on the multiplex PCR reads. Found here are about 570,000 distinct CDR3 sequences, 46% of them singletons; the top ten hold roughly 20%. The sequencing input was peripheral blood or thyroid tissue (not recorded which). The receptors here all came from an adult woman with Graves' disease, either hyperthyroidism or ophthalmopathy (not recorded which).

This clonotype was seen ten or more times. This chain uses TRBV5-6 with TRBJ2-7, with a weak D call TRBD1 (6 bases). CDR1 and CDR2 (germline): SGHDT, YYEEEE. V lost 4 bases, J lost 3 bases, and 11 bases lay in between. The CDR3 loop spans 13 amino acids. DNA for the CDR3: TGTGCCAGCAGCGACGGACAGAGCTACGAGCAGTACTTC. It yields the protein CASSDGQSYEQYF.

The chain has TRBV9 and TRBJ1-1; 7 bases align to TRBD1. Looked up from germline, CDR1 is SGDLS and CDR2 is YYNGEE. V shed 3 bases, J shed 1 base, and the junction held 6 bases outside the gene matches. The CDR3 is made up of 15 amino acids. CDR3 amino acids: CASSGSTGTNTEAFF. The CDR3 nucleotides are TGTGCCAGCAGCGGATCGACAGGGACGAACACTGAAGCTTTCTTT.

This clonotype was counted a few times. The chain has TRBV7-7 and TRBJ2-7; D is uncertain. CDR3 length equals 13 residues. Trimming took off 3 bases at V and 5 bases at J, with 11 bases between the two ends. The germline V gene encodes CDR1 SSHAT and CDR2 FNYEAQ (reference sequence). The CDR3 DNA reads as TGTGCCAGCAGCTTTAGGGTATCGGACGAGCAGTACTTC. Residues: CASSFRVSDEQYF.

In this sample, this clonotype turned up many times. V gene TRBV5-1 combines with J gene TRBJ2-2; no clear D gene. Germline CDR1 is SGHRS and CDR2 is YFSETQ. There are 13 residues in the CDR3. V lost 2 bases to trimming and J lost 1 base, with 3 bases between them. DNA of the CDR3: TGCGCCAGCAGCTTCCGGAACACCGGGGAGCTGTTTTTT. Its protein is CASSFRNTGELFF. Looking up the rest from reference TRBV5-1 and TRBJ2-2 gives the full variable domain: KAGVTQTPRYLIKTRGQQVTLSCSPISGHRSVSWYQQTPGQGLQFLFEYFSETQRNKGNFPGRFSGRQFSNSRSEMNVSTLELGDSALYLCASSFRNTGELFFGEGSRLTVL.

CDR3 in DNA: TGTGCCAGCAGCGGCGGGACGGATGTCTGGACCCAGTACTTC. Translation: CASSGGTDVWTQYF. The chain links TRBV5-6 to TRBJ2-5; a weak D match, TRBD2 (6 bases). Germline CDR1 SGHDT, CDR2 YYEEEE. Trimming took 4 bases from V and 7 from J, leaving 17 bases between them. The CDR3 covers 14 residues.

The V gene is TRBV6-5, the J gene TRBJ2-5, with 7 bases lining up with TRBD1. Germline V gene data show CDR1 as MNHEY and CDR2 as SVGAGI. With 5 bases clipped from V and 1 base from J, the junction kept 4 bases outside the gene matches. This CDR3 is 14 amino acids long. The CDR3 here is CASSTGTAQETQYF. The DNA of the CDR3 is TGTGCCAGCAGTACCGGGACAGCCCAAGAGACCCAGTACTTC.

This clonotype appeared a few times. The chain links TRBV29-1 to TRBJ1-2; D is unclear. This CDR3 spans 11 amino acids. V lost 3 bases, J lost 1 base, and 3 bases lay in between. Germline loops: CDR1 SQVTM, CDR2 ANQGSEA. The CDR3 reads CSVEGNYGYTF. Written as DNA, the CDR3 is TGCAGCGTTGAGGGTAACTATGGCTACACCTTC.

This clonotype was seen at least ten times. The V and J genes are TRBV5-1 and TRBJ1-2; 7 bases are a match to TRBD1. Germline CDR1 SGHRS, CDR2 YFSETQ. Losses at the gene ends were 0 bases for V and 4 bases for J; bases not matched to a gene: 3. The CDR3 extends over 14 amino acids. CDR3 sequence reads: CASSLGTGFYGYTF. The CDR3 bases are TGCGCCAGCAGCTTGGGGACAGGTTTCTATGGCTACACCTTC.

In its sample, this clonotype was seen a few times. The rearrangement uses TRBV30 and TRBJ1-6; 10 bases fit TRBD1. Germline V gives CDR1 GTSNPN, CDR2 SVGIG (reference sequence). The CDR3 spans 16 residues. Trimming removed 0 bases from V and 3 bases from J; junction bases left unmatched: 2. CDR3 in DNA: TGTGCCTGGAGTGTGACAGGGGGCGTCTATAATTCACCCCTCCACTTT. Translation gives CAWSVTGGVYNSPLHF.

The sample holds many counts of this clonotype. V usage is TRBV7-8 and J usage is TRBJ1-1; no firm D call. CDR3 length: 14 residues. The V end lost 2 bases, the J end lost 0 bases, and 7 bases lay between the germline ends. Per germline, CDR1 SGHVS and CDR2 FQNEAQ. The CDR3 loop reads CASSLFGVNTEAFF. As DNA, the CDR3 is TGTGCCAGCAGCTTATTTGGAGTGAACACTGAAGCTTTCTTT.

As DNA, the CDR3 is TGCAGCGCTCCAGGGGGTTTCGGCTACACCTTC. It is translated as CSAPGGFGYTF. The chain combines TRBV29-1 with TRBJ1-2; TRBD1 matches 7 bases. This CDR3 comprises 11 residues. V shed 7 bases and J 8 bases; nucleotides not matched to a gene: 7. Germline CDR1 reads SQVTM; CDR2 reads ANQGSEA.

The V gene is TRBV7-6, the J gene TRBJ2-6; D is unresolved. Trimming removed 1 base at V and 3 bases at J, with 7 bases between. The V gene's germline CDR1 is SGHVS and CDR2 FNYEAQ. CDR3 length equals 15 residues. CDR3 DNA: TGTGCCAGCAGCTTAGGAAACTATGGGGCCAACGTCCTGACTTTC. Translating it yields CASSLGNYGANVLTF.

The CDR3 bases are TGTGCCGTCTCGGGAGGGCCCAGGGAGACCCAGTACTTC. Translated, it gives CAVSGGPRETQYF. This sequence joins TRBV19 and TRBJ2-5, with 8 bases aligning to TRBD2. The germline V gene has CDR1 LNHDA and CDR2 SQIVND (reference sequence). The CDR3 loop spans 13 amino acids. V lost 11 bases and J lost 5; bases outside the gene matches: 10.

This clonotype was detected many times. The J gene is TRBJ1-1, the V gene TRBV5-1, with D perhaps matching TRBD1 (5 bases). Between the trimmed V and J ends, which lost 2 bases and 1 base, there was a span of 9 bases. There are 14 residues in the CDR3. In germline, CDR1 is SGHRS, CDR2 YFSETQ. The CDR3 nucleotides read TGCGCCAGCAGCTTTACAGGATCGAACACTGAAGCTTTCTTT. This gives the protein CASSFTGSNTEAFF.

The rearrangement joins TRBV29-1 to TRBJ1-1, with 7 bases fitting TRBD1. The CDR3 is 12 amino acids. Germline CDR1 and CDR2: SQVTM and ANQGSEA. CDR3 DNA sequence: TGCGGTACCGGGACAGAGAACACTGAAGCTTTCTTT. As protein: CGTGTENTEAFF.

This chain joins TRBV7-2 and TRBJ2-1; TRBD2 is a possible D gene (5 bases). The V end lost 5 bases, the J end lost 6 bases, and 11 bases lay between the germline ends. Per the germline V gene, CDR1 is SGHTA and CDR2 is FQGNSA. The CDR3 covers 13 residues. The CDR3 nucleotides read TGTGCCAGCAGCCTCGGACTTATCAATGAGCAGTTCTTC. Residues: CASSLGLINEQFF. The whole variable domain, filled in from reference TRBV7-2 and TRBJ2-1, reads GAGVSQSPSNKVTEKGKDVELRCDPISGHTALYWYRQSLGQGLEFLIYFQGNSAPDKSGLPSDRFSAERTGGSVSTLTIQRTQQEDSAVYLCASSLGLINEQFFGPGTRLTVL.

This chain connects TRBV20-1 to TRBJ1-1, with 9 bases matching TRBD1. Germline trimming cut 6 bases from V and 1 base from J; bases unmatched to any gene: 3. Per germline, CDR1 DFQATT and CDR2 SNEGSKA (reference sequence). This CDR3 spans 13 amino acids. CDR3 loop: CSAKGQGNTEAFF. The CDR3 DNA reads as TGCAGTGCGAAGGGACAGGGGAACACTGAAGCTTTCTTT.

The rearrangement joins TRBV12-3 or TRBV12-4 to TRBJ2-5; tentatively, D is TRBD1 (5 bases). Between the trimmed V and J ends, which lost 5 bases and 0 bases, there was a span of 13 bases. This CDR3 has 15 residues. CDR3 amino acids: CASSPTGTYQETQYF. The CDR3 coding sequence is TGTGCCAGCAGTCCTACAGGAACGTACCAAGAGACCCAGTACTTC.